Presented here are 29 T cell receptor beta chains from one specimen sequenced in a study of graft-versus-host responses after intestinal transplantation. The method was immunoSEQ multiplex PCR; TCRdb's version includes in-frame clones alone and lacks a portion of them. The sample lists 7,000 to 9,000 clones, roughly 33% occurring once. This specimen was alloreactive CD4+ T cells from a mixed lymphocyte reaction culture, taken before transplantation. Documented subset: CFSE-low proliferating T cells sorted from roughly six-day pre-transplant mixed lymphocyte reaction (GvH or HvG direction). Source of these receptors: a human patient who was an organ donor for intestinal transplantation.

As for this clone: With only one base between it and a far larger clone, this is likely a read error. Other nucleotide sequences in the sample specify the same CDR3. V gene TRBV6-1 combines with J gene TRBJ2-7; 12 bases agree with TRBD2. Germline V CDR1 and CDR2: MNHNS, SASEGT. The CDR3 has 15 amino acids. V dropped 6 bases and J dropped 1; count of bases not matched to a gene: 4. CDR3 bases: TGTGCCAGCAGCGAACTAGCGGGGGGTTCCTACGAGCAGTACTTC. Encoded protein: CASSELAGGSYEQYF.

The rearrangement uses TRBV6-1 and TRBJ2-2; 11 positions agree with TRBD2. CDR3 length equals 15 residues. Germline V gene lookup returns CDR1 MNHNS and CDR2 SASEGT. The junction had 5 bases not matched to a gene; V was cut back by 5 bases and J by 6 bases. The CDR3 reads CASSRRLAGSGELFF. In nucleotides, the CDR3 is TGTGCCAGCAGTCGGAGACTAGCGGGGTCCGGGGAGCTGTTTTTT.

This clone is termed medium-sized. The chain recombines TRBV11-2 with TRBJ2-5; D possibly corresponds to TRBD1 (6 bases). Between the trimmed V and J ends, which lost 1 base and 2 bases, there was a span of 8 bases. CDR1 is SGHAT, CDR2 FQNNGV, per germline. The CDR3 contains 14 residues. In nucleotides, the CDR3 is TGTGCCAGCAGCTTAGTCAGGGGACAAGAGACCCAGTACTTC. This encodes CASSLVRGQETQYF.

This clone is medium-sized. The rearrangement uses TRBV7-9 and TRBJ2-5; D is unresolved. V gave up 10 bases and J gave up 2 bases, with 26 bases separating them. CDR1 is SEHNR and CDR2 is FQNEAQ in the germline V gene (reference sequence). The CDR3 spans 17 residues. The DNA of the CDR3 is TGTGCCACCGATGCTCCAGTGAGGCGGCCCGTTCAAGAGACCCAGTACTTC. Protein product: CATDAPVRRPVQETQYF.

This clone was counted only a few times. The rearrangement links TRBV7-2 to TRBJ2-3, with 13 bases identical to TRBD2. Trimming at V came to 2 bases and at J to 3 bases, leaving 8 bases not matched to a gene. The V gene's germline CDR1 is SGHTA and CDR2 FQGNSA. The CDR3 is 18 amino acids. The CDR3 spells CASSLHYWTSGSTDTQYF. The DNA for the CDR3 is TGTGCCAGCAGCTTACACTATTGGACTAGCGGGAGTACAGATACGCAGTATTTT.

The chain is built from TRBV7-3 and TRBJ1-1; no clear D gene. The germline gives CDR1 SGHTA, CDR2 FQGTGA. The CDR3 covers 13 residues. V dropped 0 bases and J dropped 5 bases, with 7 bases sitting between them. The CDR3 is CASSLTPGTEAFF. CDR3 bases: TGTGCCAGCAGCTTAACTCCGGGGACTGAAGCTTTCTTT.

This clone was counted only a few times. The V and J genes are TRBV18 and TRBJ2-3; 7 bases fit TRBD1. The CDR3 has 16 residues. Germline V CDR1 and CDR2: KGHSH, LQKENI. V lost 6 bases to trimming and J lost 7 bases; unmatched junction nucleotides: 16. The CDR3, as DNA: TGTGCCAGCTCTCCCCTAGGGGGCCAAGTCGTATATACGCAGTATTTT. Its protein product is CASSPLGGQVVYTQYF.

This clone ranks as medium-sized (0.01 to 0.1%). The chain recombines TRBV6-5 with TRBJ2-1; 8 positions match TRBD2. The CDR3 contains 14 residues. Germline values: CDR1 MNHEY, CDR2 SVGAGI. V lost 10 bases and J lost 7; bases outside the gene matches: 12. This CDR3 reads CATGRGAGGNEQFF. The CDR3 DNA sequence: TGTGCCACTGGGCGGGGGGCCGGGGGTAATGAGCAGTTCTTC.

This rearrangement joins TRBV5-4 to TRBJ1-1, with 8 bases fitting TRBD1. Germline V CDR1 and CDR2: SGHNT, YYREEE (reference sequence). V was clipped by 4 bases and J by 8 bases; unmatched bases: 7. The CDR3 spans 13 residues. The CDR3 nucleotides are TGTGCCAGCAGCGGACAGGGAGGACCCGAAGCTTTCTTT. Translating gives CASSGQGGPEAFF.

The genes are TRBV20-1 and TRBJ2-1; D gene ambiguous. The germline gives CDR1 DFQATT, CDR2 SNEGSKA (reference sequence). This CDR3 spans 10 amino acids. Deletions cut 6 bases from V and 7 bases from J, with 7 bases between. CDR3 bases: TGCAGTGCGAGGTCGAATGAGCAGTTCTTC. It encodes CSARSNEQFF.

J is TRBJ1-2 and V is TRBV19; D possibly corresponds to TRBD1 (5 bases). Germline V gene data show CDR1 as LNHDA and CDR2 as SQIVND (reference sequence). The CDR3 extends over 14 amino acids. V was pared by 4 bases and J by 4 bases, with 13 bases between. The CDR3 sequence: CASSRQQETYGYTF. In nucleotides, the CDR3 is TGTGCCAGTAGTAGACAACAGGAGACCTATGGCTACACCTTC.

This clone came up a few times. The chain has TRBV23-1 and TRBJ2-5; maybe TRBD2 (6 bases). TRBV23-1 is noted as an ORF with a role that remains uncertain. The CDR3 extends over 13 amino acids. V gave up 7 bases and J gave up 5 bases, with 14 bases separating them. The CDR3, as DNA: TGCGCCAGCATATCCCCCCGGGGGGAGACCCAGTACTTC. It is translated as CASISPRGETQYF.

J is TRBJ2-6 and V is TRBV19; 7 bases line up with TRBD1. CDR3 length: 15 residues. The ends lost 9 bases at V and 0 bases at J; junction bases unmatched: 5. Germline CDR1 is LNHDA and CDR2 is SQIVND (reference sequence). The CDR3 sequence: CASGQASSGANVLTF. The CDR3 DNA sequence: TGTGCCAGCGGACAGGCCAGCTCTGGGGCCAACGTCCTGACTTTC.

This clone occurred a few times. This rearrangement joins TRBV6-1 to TRBJ2-7, with 10 bases aligning to TRBD2. This CDR3 is built from 16 residues. After removal of 4 bases from V and 7 bases from J, the junction contained 13 bases not matched to a gene. Germline V CDR1 and CDR2: MNHNS, SASEGT. CDR3 loop: CASSVPSGRDPGEQYF. In nucleotides, the CDR3 is TGTGCCAGCAGTGTTCCCAGCGGGAGGGATCCGGGGGAGCAGTACTTC.

This clone was picked up a small number of times. The J gene is TRBJ1-1, the V gene TRBV5-1, with TRBD1 matching 7 bases. CDR1 SGHRS and CDR2 YFSETQ come from the germline V gene. There are 16 residues in the CDR3. V dropped 3 bases and J dropped 0; count of bases not matched to a gene: 8. The CDR3 DNA reads TGCGCCAGCAGCTGGACAGGCTACTCTTTGAACACTGAAGCTTTCTTT. Translating it yields CASSWTGYSLNTEAFF.

This clone occurred once. The gene calls are TRBV6-1 and TRBJ1-3; 7 nucleotides match TRBD1. V gave up 5 bases and J gave up 6 bases; unmatched junction bases: 7. Per the germline V gene, CDR1 is MNHNS and CDR2 is SASEGT. The CDR3 runs 14 residues. The CDR3 nucleotides read TGTGCCAGCAGTCACCACAGGGGAGTAAACACCATATATTTT. This gives the protein CASSHHRGVNTIYF.

V gene TRBV5-1 combines with J gene TRBJ1-1, with D possibly matching TRBD1 (6 bases). Trimming took 3 bases from V and 5 from J, leaving 17 bases between them. The CDR3 contains 15 residues. Germline V lookup: CDR1 SGHRS, CDR2 YFSETQ. This CDR3 is CASSSPGTLGTEAFF. The CDR3 nucleotides are TGCGCCAGCAGCTCGCCCGGGACACTGGGGACTGAAGCTTTCTTT.

CDR3 sequence reads: CATSRVRLAGHEQYF. The CDR3 nucleotides read TGTGCCACCAGCAGAGTACGCCTAGCAGGCCACGAGCAGTACTTC. The chain uses TRBV15 and TRBJ2-7, with D possibly matching TRBD2 (5 bases). CDR1 is LNHNV, CDR2 YYDKDF, per germline (reference sequence). V lost 1 base and J lost 5, with 15 bases in between. The CDR3 is made up of 15 amino acids. Based on the CDR3 plus reference TRBV15 and TRBJ2-7, the full variable domain is DAMVIQNPRYQVTQFGKPVTLSCSQTLNHNVMYWYQQKSSQAPKLLFHYYDKDFNNEADTPDNFQSRRPNTSFCFLDIRSPGLGDTAMYLCATSRVRLAGHEQYFGPGTRLTVT.

By share of the sample, this clone is medium-sized. V is TRBV9 and J is TRBJ1-2; TRBD1 matches 7 bases. The V gene end was trimmed by 1 base and the J gene end by 8 bases; junction bases not matched to a gene: 2. CDR1 is SGDLS, CDR2 YYNGEE, per germline. The CDR3 runs 12 residues. The DNA of the CDR3 is TGTGCCAGCAGCGTATACAGGGGAGGCTACACCTTC. Translating it yields CASSVYRGGYTF. Complete variable domain (other parts from reference TRBV9 and TRBJ1-2): DSGVTQTPKHLITATGQRVTLRCSPRSGDLSVYWYQQSLDQGLQFLIQYYNGEERAKGNILERFSAQQFPDLHSELNLSSLELGDSALYFCASSVYRGGYTFGSGTRLTVV.

The chain has TRBV10-3 and TRBJ1-1; D might be TRBD1 (6 bases). Per germline, CDR1 ENHRY and CDR2 SYGVKD. The CDR3 totals 14 residues. Trimming removed 5 bases at V and 1 base at J, with 11 bases between. In DNA form, the CDR3 reads TGTGCCATCAGTCCTGGACAGACGAACACTGAAGCTTTCTTT. It translates to CAISPGQTNTEAFF.

The chain is built from TRBV7-2 and TRBJ2-3; 7 bases fit TRBD2. The CDR3 contains 15 residues. Trimming took 2 bases from V and 8 from J; bases not matched to a gene: 10. The V gene's germline CDR1 is SGHTA and CDR2 FQGNSA. The CDR3 DNA reads as TGTGCCAGCAGCTTATACCAGACTAGCATAGGTACGCAGTATTTT. This codes for CASSLYQTSIGTQYF. The full variable domain, its missing parts supplied by reference TRBV7-2 and TRBJ2-3, is GAGVSQSPSNKVTEKGKDVELRCDPISGHTALYWYRQSLGQGLEFLIYFQGNSAPDKSGLPSDRFSAERTGGSVSTLTIQRTQQEDSAVYLCASSLYQTSIGTQYFGPGTRLTVL.

The CDR3 sequence is CASSQTVGLNTEAFF. CDR3 nucleotides: TGTGCCAGCAGCCAGACAGTCGGGCTGAACACTGAAGCTTTCTTT. The chain links TRBV11-2 to TRBJ1-1; weak D call: TRBD1 (5 bases). The V gene lost 5 bases and the J gene lost 0 bases, with 13 bases spanning the gap. This CDR3 is built from 15 residues. The germline V gene has CDR1 SGHAT and CDR2 FQNNGV. The complete variable domain, with remaining parts taken from reference TRBV11-2 and TRBJ1-1, reads EAGVAQSPRYKIIEKRQSVAFWCNPISGHATLYWYQQILGQGPKLLIQFQNNGVVDDSQLPKDRFSAERLKGVDSTLKIQPAKLEDSAVYLCASSQTVGLNTEAFFGQGTRLTVV.

A note on this clone: At one end, the junction sequence differs from germline, possibly due to a read error. The genes are TRBV6-5 and TRBJ2-1, with 7 bases matching TRBD2. Looked up from germline, CDR1 is MNHEY and CDR2 is SVGAGI. The CDR3 sequence is 15 residues long. CDR3 in DNA: TGTGCCAGCAGTGACTCAGCGGGAAGTTTCCATGAGCAGTTCTTC. This sequence encodes CASSDSAGSFHEQFF.

This clone came up a few times. The chain is built from TRBV6-1 and TRBJ1-6; D call uncertain. With 4 bases removed from V and 0 bases from J, the gap between germline ends came to 7 bases. This CDR3 is 15 amino acids long. From germline, CDR1 is MNHNS and CDR2 SASEGT. The CDR3 spells CASSVSSSYNSPLHF. In nucleotides, the CDR3 is TGTGCCAGCAGTGTTAGTAGCTCCTATAATTCACCCCTCCACTTT.

The chain carries TRBV7-6 and TRBJ1-1; D might be TRBD1 (5 bases). Trimming shortened V by 5 bases and J by 4 bases, and 17 bases separated the two germline ends. Germline V gene sequence: CDR1 SGHVS, CDR2 FNYEAQ. The CDR3 loop spans 15 amino acids. The CDR3 region is CASSLTWGGGTEAFF. DNA of the CDR3: TGTGCCAGCAGCCTCACATGGGGCGGGGGCACTGAAGCTTTCTTT.

This clone appeared a few times. This CDR3 is CASSFRQGARNEQFF. The CDR3 nucleotides are TGTGCCAGCAGTTTTAGACAGGGGGCGAGGAATGAGCAGTTCTTC. This sequence joins TRBV6-6 and TRBJ2-1, with 10 bases identical to TRBD1. Germline-derived CDR1 and CDR2 are MNHNY and SVGAGI (reference sequence). The CDR3 covers 15 residues. Trimming cost V 4 bases and J 7 bases; bases outside gene matches: 7.

This chain joins TRBV2 and TRBJ1-1; 7 bases match TRBD1. This CDR3 contains 14 residues. Germline CDR1 reads SNHLY; CDR2 reads FYNNEI. Trimming cost V 11 bases and J 10 bases; bases outside gene matches: 19. The CDR3 spells CAGARDRRSRAAFF. The CDR3 nucleotides are TGTGCCGGCGCCCGGGACAGACGTTCCCGTGCAGCTTTCTTT.

Concerning this clone itself: Germline is not matched at one junction end, which may reflect a read error. J is TRBJ2-2 and V is TRBV4-2, with D tentatively TRBD2 (5 bases). The CDR3 extends over 14 amino acids. Germline assignment: CDR1 LGHNA and CDR2 YNFKEQ. CDR3 region: CASSQVPAHRGAVF. CDR3 sequence (DNA): TGTGCCAGCAGCCAAGTACCCGCCCACCGGGGAGCTGTTTTT.

V is TRBV5-4 and J is TRBJ2-5; 13 bases agree with TRBD2. Germline CDR1 is SGHNT and CDR2 is YYREEE (reference sequence). Trimming took 4 bases from V and 4 from J; bases not matched to a gene: 7. CDR3 length equals 16 residues. CDR3 in DNA: TGTGCCAGCAGCACCACTAGCGGGGGGGCGGGAGAGACCCAGTACTTC. Protein sequence: CASSTTSGGAGETQYF.